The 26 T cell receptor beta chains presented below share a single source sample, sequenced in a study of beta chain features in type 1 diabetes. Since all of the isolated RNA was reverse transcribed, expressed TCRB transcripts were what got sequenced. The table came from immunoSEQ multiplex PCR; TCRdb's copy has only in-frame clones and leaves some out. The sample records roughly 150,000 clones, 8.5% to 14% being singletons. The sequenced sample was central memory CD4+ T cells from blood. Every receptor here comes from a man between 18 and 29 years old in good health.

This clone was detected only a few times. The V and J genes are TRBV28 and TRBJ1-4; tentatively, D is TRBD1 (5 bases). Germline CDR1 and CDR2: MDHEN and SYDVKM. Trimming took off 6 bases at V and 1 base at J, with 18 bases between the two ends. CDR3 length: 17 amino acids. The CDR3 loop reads CASSDRRGILTNEKLFF. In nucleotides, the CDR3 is TGTGCCAGCAGCGACCGGCGGGGGATCCTAACTAATGAAAAACTGTTTTTT.

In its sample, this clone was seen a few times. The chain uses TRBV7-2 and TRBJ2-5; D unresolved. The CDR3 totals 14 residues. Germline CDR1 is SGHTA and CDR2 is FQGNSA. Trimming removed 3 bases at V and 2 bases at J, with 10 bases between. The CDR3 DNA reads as TGTGCCAGCAGCTTTCTGAACCAACAAGAGACCCAGTACTTC. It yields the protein CASSFLNQQETQYF.

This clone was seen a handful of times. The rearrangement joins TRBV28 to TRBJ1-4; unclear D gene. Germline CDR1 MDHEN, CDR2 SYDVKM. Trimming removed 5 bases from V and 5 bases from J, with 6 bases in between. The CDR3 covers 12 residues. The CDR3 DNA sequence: TGTGCCAGCAGTCCTCTCAATGAAAAACTGTTTTTT. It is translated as CASSPLNEKLFF.

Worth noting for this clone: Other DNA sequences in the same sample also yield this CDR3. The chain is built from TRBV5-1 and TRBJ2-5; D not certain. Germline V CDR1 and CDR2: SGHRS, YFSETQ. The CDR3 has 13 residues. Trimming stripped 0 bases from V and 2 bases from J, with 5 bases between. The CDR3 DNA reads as TGCGCCAGCAGCTTGGGTAATCAAGAGACCCAGTACTTC. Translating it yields CASSLGNQETQYF.

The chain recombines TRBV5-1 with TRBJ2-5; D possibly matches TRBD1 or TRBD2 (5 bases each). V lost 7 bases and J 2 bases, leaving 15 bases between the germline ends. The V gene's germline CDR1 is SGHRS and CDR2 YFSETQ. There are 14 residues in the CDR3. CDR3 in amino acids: CASGTGKTQETQYF. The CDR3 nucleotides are TGCGCCAGCGGGACCGGGAAAACTCAAGAGACCCAGTACTTC.

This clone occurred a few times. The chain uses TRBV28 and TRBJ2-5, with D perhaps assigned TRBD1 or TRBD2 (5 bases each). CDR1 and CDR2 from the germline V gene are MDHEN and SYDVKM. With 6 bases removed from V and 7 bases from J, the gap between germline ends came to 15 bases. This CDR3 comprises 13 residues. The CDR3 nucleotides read TGTGCCAGCAGCCGAGGGGACGCTGGGACCCAGTACTTC. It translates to CASSRGDAGTQYF. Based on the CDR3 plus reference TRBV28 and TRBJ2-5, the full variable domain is DVKVTQSSRYLVKRTGEKVFLECVQDMDHENMFWYRQDPGLGLRLIYFSYDVKMKEKGDIPEGYSVSREKKERFSLILESASTNQTSMYLCASSRGDAGTQYFGPGTRLLVL.

The CDR3 DNA reads TGTGCCAGCAGCCAACGAAGCTCTGGGGCCAACGTCCTGACTTTC. This sequence encodes CASSQRSSGANVLTF. The rearrangement uses TRBV7-2 and TRBJ2-6; D gene ambiguous. The germline V gene has CDR1 SGHTA and CDR2 FQGNSA. V dropped 5 bases and J dropped 0 bases, with 8 bases sitting between them. This CDR3 spans 15 amino acids.

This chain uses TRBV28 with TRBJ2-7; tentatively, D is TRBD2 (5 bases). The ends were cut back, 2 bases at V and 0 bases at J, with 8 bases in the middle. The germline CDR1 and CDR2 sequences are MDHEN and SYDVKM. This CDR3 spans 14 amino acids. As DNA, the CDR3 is TGTGCCAGCAGTTTAGTCGGGGACTCCTACGAGCAGTACTTC. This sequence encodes CASSLVGDSYEQYF.

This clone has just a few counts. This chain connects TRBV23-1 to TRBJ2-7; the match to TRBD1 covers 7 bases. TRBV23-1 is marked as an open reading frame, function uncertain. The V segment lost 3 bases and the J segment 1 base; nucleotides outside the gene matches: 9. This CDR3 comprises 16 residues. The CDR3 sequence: CASSHSTGDRSYEQYF. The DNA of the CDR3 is TGCGCCAGCAGTCATTCTACAGGGGATAGATCCTACGAGCAGTACTTC.

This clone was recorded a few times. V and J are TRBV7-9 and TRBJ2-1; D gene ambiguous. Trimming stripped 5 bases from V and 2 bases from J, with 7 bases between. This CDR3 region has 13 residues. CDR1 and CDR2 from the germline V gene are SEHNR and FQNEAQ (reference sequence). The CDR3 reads CASSLGAYNEQFF. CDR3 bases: TGTGCCAGCAGCCTCGGCGCCTACAATGAGCAGTTCTTC.

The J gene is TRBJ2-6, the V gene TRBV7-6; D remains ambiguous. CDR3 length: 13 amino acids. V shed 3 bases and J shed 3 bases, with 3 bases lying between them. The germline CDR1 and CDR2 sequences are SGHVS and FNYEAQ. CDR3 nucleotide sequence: TGTGCCAGCAGCTTCTATGGGGCCAACGTCCTGACTTTC. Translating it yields CASSFYGANVLTF.

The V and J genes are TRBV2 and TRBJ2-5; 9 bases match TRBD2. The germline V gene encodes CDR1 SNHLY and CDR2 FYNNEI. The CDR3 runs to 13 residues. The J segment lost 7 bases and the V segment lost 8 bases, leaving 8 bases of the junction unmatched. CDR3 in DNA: TGTGCCAGCTCGGGACTAGCAATATGGACCCAGTACTTC. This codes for CASSGLAIWTQYF.

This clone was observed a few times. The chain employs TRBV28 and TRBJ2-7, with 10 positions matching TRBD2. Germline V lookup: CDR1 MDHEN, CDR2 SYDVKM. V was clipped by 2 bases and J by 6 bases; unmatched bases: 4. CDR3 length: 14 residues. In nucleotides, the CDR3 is TGTGCCAGCAGTTTAAGCGGGAGGGCCGCCGAGCAGTACTTC. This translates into CASSLSGRAAEQYF.

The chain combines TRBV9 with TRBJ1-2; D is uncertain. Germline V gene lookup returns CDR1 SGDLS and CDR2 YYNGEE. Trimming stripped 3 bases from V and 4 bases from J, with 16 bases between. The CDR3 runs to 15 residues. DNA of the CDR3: TGTGCCAGCAGCGAGAACCCGGGATTCTCCTATGGCTACACCTTC. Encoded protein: CASSENPGFSYGYTF.

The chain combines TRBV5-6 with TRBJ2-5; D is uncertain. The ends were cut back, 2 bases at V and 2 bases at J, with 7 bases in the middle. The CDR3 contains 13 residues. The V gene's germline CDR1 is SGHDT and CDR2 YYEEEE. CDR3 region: CASSLGQQETQYF. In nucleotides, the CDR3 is TGTGCCAGCAGCTTAGGGCAGCAAGAGACCCAGTACTTC.

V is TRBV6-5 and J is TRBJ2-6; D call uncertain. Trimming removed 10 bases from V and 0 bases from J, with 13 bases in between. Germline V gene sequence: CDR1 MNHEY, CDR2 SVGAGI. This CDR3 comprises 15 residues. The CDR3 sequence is CATLEVRSGANVLTF. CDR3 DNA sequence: TGTGCCACCCTAGAAGTTCGCTCTGGGGCCAACGTCCTGACTTTC.

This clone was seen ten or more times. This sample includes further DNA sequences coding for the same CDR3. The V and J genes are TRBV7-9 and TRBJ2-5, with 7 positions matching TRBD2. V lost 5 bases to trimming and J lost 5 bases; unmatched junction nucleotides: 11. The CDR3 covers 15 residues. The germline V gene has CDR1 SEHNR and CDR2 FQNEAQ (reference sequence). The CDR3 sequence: CASSPVRGVRETQYF. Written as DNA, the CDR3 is TGTGCCAGCAGCCCGGTTCGGGGGGTGAGGGAGACCCAGTACTTC.

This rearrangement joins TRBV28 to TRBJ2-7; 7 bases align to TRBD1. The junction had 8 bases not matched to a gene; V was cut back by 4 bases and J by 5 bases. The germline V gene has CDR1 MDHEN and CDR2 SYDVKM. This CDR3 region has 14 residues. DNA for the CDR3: TGTGCCAGCAGTTCCGGTGACAGGGTCCACGAGCAGTACTTC. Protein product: CASSSGDRVHEQYF. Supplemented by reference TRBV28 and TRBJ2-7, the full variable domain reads DVKVTQSSRYLVKRTGEKVFLECVQDMDHENMFWYRQDPGLGLRLIYFSYDVKMKEKGDIPEGYSVSREKKERFSLILESASTNQTSMYLCASSSGDRVHEQYFGPGTRLTVT.

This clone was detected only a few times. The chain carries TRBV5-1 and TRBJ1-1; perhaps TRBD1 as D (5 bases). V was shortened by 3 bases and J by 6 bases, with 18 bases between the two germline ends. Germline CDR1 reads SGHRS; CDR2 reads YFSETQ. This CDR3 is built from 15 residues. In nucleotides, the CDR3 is TGCGCCAGCAGCTCCAGCATGGGAGGGGCGGCTGAAGCTTTCTTT. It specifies CASSSSMGGAAEAFF. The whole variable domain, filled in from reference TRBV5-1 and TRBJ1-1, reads KAGVTQTPRYLIKTRGQQVTLSCSPISGHRSVSWYQQTPGQGLQFLFEYFSETQRNKGNFPGRFSGRQFSNSRSEMNVSTLELGDSALYLCASSSSMGGAAEAFFGQGTRLTVV.

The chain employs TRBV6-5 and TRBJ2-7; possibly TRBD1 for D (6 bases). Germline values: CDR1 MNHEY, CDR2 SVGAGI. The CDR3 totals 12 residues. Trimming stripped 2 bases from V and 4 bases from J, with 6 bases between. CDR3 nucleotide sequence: TGTGCCAGCAGTTACGACAGGTACGAGCAGTACTTC. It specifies CASSYDRYEQYF.

In DNA form, the CDR3 reads TGTGCCAGCAGCCAAGATCGGACGGCGCCCCAGCATTTT. Encoded protein: CASSQDRTAPQHF. The chain links TRBV14 to TRBJ1-5, with no clear D. Trimming took off 0 bases at V and 9 bases at J, with 9 bases between the two ends. CDR1 and CDR2 (germline): SGHDN, FVKESK. The CDR3 spans 13 residues.

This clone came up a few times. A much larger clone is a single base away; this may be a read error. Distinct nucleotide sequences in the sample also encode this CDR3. The CDR3 region has the DNA TGTGCCAGCAGTAGGCCGTCCTCGGGGGCCAACGTCCTGACTTTC. It yields the protein CASSRPSSGANVLTF. The chain recombines TRBV6-1 with TRBJ2-6; D gene ambiguous. Trimming took 5 bases from V and 4 from J, leaving 12 bases between them. The CDR3 contains 15 residues. Germline V gene data show CDR1 as MNHNS and CDR2 as SASEGT.

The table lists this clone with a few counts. CDR3 sequence reads: CASSPATGMETQYF. CDR3 nucleotide sequence: TGTGCCAGCAGCCCGGCGACAGGGATGGAGACCCAGTACTTC. The rearrangement uses TRBV7-6 and TRBJ2-5; 7 bases align to TRBD1. Germline V gives CDR1 SGHVS, CDR2 FNYEAQ. V shed 5 bases and J 5 bases; nucleotides not matched to a gene: 8. The CDR3 extends over 14 amino acids.

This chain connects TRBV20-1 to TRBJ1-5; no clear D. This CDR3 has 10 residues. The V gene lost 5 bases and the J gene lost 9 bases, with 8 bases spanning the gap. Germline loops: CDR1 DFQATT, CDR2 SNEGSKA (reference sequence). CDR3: CSAGVLPQHF. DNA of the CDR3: TGCAGTGCTGGTGTATTGCCCCAGCATTTT.

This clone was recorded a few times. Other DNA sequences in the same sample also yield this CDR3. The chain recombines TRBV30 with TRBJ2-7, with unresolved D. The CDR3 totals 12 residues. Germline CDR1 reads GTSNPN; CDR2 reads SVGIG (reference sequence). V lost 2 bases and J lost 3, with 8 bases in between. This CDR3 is CAWSQRIYEQYF. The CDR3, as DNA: TGTGCCTGGAGTCAAAGGATCTACGAGCAGTACTTC.

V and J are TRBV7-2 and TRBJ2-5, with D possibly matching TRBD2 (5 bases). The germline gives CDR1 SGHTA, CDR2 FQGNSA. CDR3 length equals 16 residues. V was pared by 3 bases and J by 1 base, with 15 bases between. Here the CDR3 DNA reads TGTGCCAGCAGCTTTTCGTCGCGGAGCGGCCAAGAGACCCAGTACTTC. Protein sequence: CASSFSSRSGQETQYF.